This T cell receptor beta chain came from a study of T-cell reconstitution after alpha-beta-depleted transplantation in children. This clonotype was counted at least ten times. Unique molecular identifiers were built into the TCRbeta library. TCRdb re-derived calls from the PCR reads in MiXCR, one entry per CDR3 protein. Of 250,000 to 350,000 distinct CDR3 sequences listed, around 9.6% are singletons. The CDR3 loop spans 17 amino acids. The V gene's germline CDR1 is DFQATT and CDR2 SNEGSKA (reference sequence). Trimming removed 0 bases from V and 4 bases from J; junction bases left unmatched: 10. Sequenced here: PBMCs from the stem cell graft donor, sampled from the stem cell graft. The clonotype was recovered from a human donor who donated a stem cell graft to a child with SCID. The V and J genes are TRBV20-1 and TRBJ2-1, with 9 bases matching TRBD2. The CDR3 here is CSARDASGGPIYNEQFF. The CDR3 coding sequence is TGCAGTGCTAGAGATGCCAGCGGGGGGCCAATTTACAATGAGCAGTTCTTC.